The rows below give T cell receptor beta chains drawn from one sample of a study of T cells in Graves' hyperthyroidism and ophthalmopathy. Using its own MiXCR run on the multiplex PCR reads, TCRdb lists one record per CDR3 protein. The table shows about 840,000 distinct CDR3 sequences, with 38% occurring only once. The sample taken for sequencing was blood. Every receptor here comes from a man aged 18 to 29 with Graves' hyperthyroidism. Each CDR3 is given with its conserved first and last residue.

>TRBJ1-2|TRBV7-9|15
CASSLGQGDYYGYTF
>TRBJ1-2|TRBV12-3/TRBV12-4|14
CASSMGSGVHGYTF
>TRBJ2-5|TRBV7-9|15
CASSLAREVGETQYF
>TRBJ1-2|TRBV6-6|14
CASREDRGYNGYTF
>TRBJ2-7|TRBV20-1|15
CSARGSASPSYEQYF
>TRBJ1-1|TRBV6-1|12
CASQGIYTEAFF
>TRBJ2-5|TRBV29-1|14
CSGWTGGGQETQYF
>TRBJ2-5|TRBV7-9|13
CASSFERNQPQYF
>TRBJ1-2|TRBV9|13
CASSVDKGYGYTF
>TRBJ1-2|TRBV20-1|13
CSAQSGFDYGYTF
>TRBJ1-6|TRBV29-1|13
CSVAREPGSPLHF
>TRBJ2-3|TRBV2|12
CASSEDTDTQYF
>TRBJ2-7|TRBV6-1|13
CASRLAGRSEQYF
>TRBJ2-7|TRBV7-9|15
CASSGGAGGSGEQYF
>TRBJ1-6|TRBV5-4|15
CASSSDRGQGSPLHF
>TRBJ2-5|TRBV7-9|12
CASSSGQGNQYF
>TRBJ2-6|TRBV7-2|16
CASSQELRTGANVLTF
>TRBJ2-7|TRBV11-2|14
CASSPNLGLYEQYF
>TRBJ1-1|TRBV13|15
CASSLFSGTNTEAFF
>TRBJ2-5|TRBV7-9|16
CASSPGTGGLQEAQYF
>TRBJ2-5|TRBV5-4|14
CASSFMGDQETQYF
>TRBJ2-2|TRBV7-9|14
CASTMTGGTGELFF
>TRBJ2-6|TRBV9|17
CASSVSGTGAGANVLTF
>TRBJ1-1|TRBV2|10
CASSESGAFF
>TRBJ1-4|TRBV12-3/TRBV12-4|11
CASSLWGKLFF
>TRBJ2-7|TRBV7-2|13
CASSLIAGDEQYF
>TRBJ2-5|TRBV7-2|19
CASSLQFRGSGRAGETQYF
>TRBJ1-3|TRBV15|16
CATSRDKGFSGNTIYF
>TRBJ1-1|TRBV19|14
CASSKGAGVAEAFF
>TRBJ2-5|TRBV25-1|13
CASTSFNQETQYF
>TRBJ2-3|TRBV20-1|15
CSAREPGLGTDTQYF
>TRBJ2-7|TRBV6-6|13
CASSAQGTYEQYF
>TRBJ2-5|TRBV5-6|16
CASSPSGPVIQETQYF
>TRBJ2-5|TRBV6-5|15
CASSYWEGRGETQYF
>TRBJ1-1|TRBV7-2|13
CASSDTVNTEAFF
>TRBJ2-2|TRBV2|17
CASSFTGTYRNTGELFF
>TRBJ1-6|TRBV24-1|15
CATSPRRFYNSPLHF
>TRBJ2-7|TRBV19|11
CASTDAYEQYF
>TRBJ1-6|TRBV4-1|13
CASSQDGRRPLHF
>TRBJ1-4|TRBV7-9|13
CASSLTGAEKLFF
>TRBJ2-2|TRBV7-2|11
CARGGPGELFF
>TRBJ1-3|TRBV11-1|16
CASSTRTGAAGNTIYF
>TRBJ1-2|TRBV7-9|14
CASSPDDRGYGYTF
>TRBJ2-7|TRBV24-1|15
CATSDGGRGTREQYF
>TRBJ2-7|TRBV12-3/TRBV12-4|15
CASSRQGRGTYEQYF
>TRBJ2-1|TRBV15|14
CATLAGGNYNEQFF
>TRBJ2-5|TRBV7-2|16
CASSFRTSPKGETQCF
>TRBJ1-1|TRBV5-1|16
CASSLPGEGPRAEAFF
>TRBJ2-7|TRBV2|15
CASSEADRGDYEQYF
>TRBJ1-1|TRBV4-2|15
CASSLMDRADTEAFF
>TRBJ1-1|TRBV29-1|12
CSVEGTNTEAFF